The following is a TCR beta chain sequence with its context. V lost 8 bases, J lost 6 bases, and 16 bases lay in between. Looked up from germline, CDR1 is SNHLY and CDR2 is FYNNEI. This CDR3 region has 14 residues. TCRdb called the RT-PCR reads again in MiXCR, with one record for every CDR3 protein. Of 650,000 to 800,000 distinct CDR3 sequences detected, 13% to 15% appear once; the ten largest clones hold roughly 3.6%. Sequenced material: memory CD4+ T cells from blood. The V and J genes are TRBV2 and TRBJ2-2; either TRBD1 or TRBD2 may supply D (6 bases each). The TCR comes from a female donor in good health, serving as a healthy control. The CDR3 bases are TGTGCCAGCCTTTGGGGGGCGGGCGCCGGGGAGCTGTTTTTT. Its translation is CASLWGAGAGELFF.